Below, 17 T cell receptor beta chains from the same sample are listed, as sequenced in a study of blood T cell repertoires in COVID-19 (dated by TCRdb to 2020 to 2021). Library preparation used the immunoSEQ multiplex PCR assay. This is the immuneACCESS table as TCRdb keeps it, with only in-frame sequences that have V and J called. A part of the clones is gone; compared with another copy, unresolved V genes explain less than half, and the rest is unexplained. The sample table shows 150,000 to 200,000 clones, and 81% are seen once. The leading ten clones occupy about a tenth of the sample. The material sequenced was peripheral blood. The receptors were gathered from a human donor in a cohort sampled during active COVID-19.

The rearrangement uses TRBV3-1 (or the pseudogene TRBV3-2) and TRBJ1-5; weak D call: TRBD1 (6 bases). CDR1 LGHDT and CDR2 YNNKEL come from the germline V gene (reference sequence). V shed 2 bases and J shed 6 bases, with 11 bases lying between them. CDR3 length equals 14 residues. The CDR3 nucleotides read TGTGCCAGCAGCCAACGAGAGACAGGTCAGCCCCAGCATTTT. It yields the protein CASSQRETGQPQHF.

The CDR3 protein is CAKSGTVSYNEQFF. CDR3 bases: TGTGCCAAAAGCGGGACGGTTTCCTACAATGAGCAGTTCTTC. The chain employs TRBV2 and TRBJ2-1; 7 nucleotides agree with TRBD2. V shed 10 bases and J 1 base; nucleotides not matched to a gene: 7. The CDR3 is 14 amino acids. Per the germline V gene, CDR1 is SNHLY and CDR2 is FYNNEI.

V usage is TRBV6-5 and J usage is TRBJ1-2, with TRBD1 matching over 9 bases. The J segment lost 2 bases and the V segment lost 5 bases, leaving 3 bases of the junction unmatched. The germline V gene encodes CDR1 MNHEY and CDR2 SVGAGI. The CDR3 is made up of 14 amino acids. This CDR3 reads CASSRGTGNYGYTF. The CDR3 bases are TGTGCCAGCAGTAGAGGGACAGGGAACTATGGCTACACCTTC.

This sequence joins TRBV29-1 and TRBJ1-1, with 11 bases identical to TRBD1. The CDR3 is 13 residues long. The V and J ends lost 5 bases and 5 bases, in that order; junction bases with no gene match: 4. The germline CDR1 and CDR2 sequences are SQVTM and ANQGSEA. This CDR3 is CSVWDRGNTEAFF. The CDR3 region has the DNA TGCAGCGTTTGGGACAGGGGGAATACTGAAGCTTTCTTT. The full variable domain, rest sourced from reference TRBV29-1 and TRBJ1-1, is SAVISQKPSRDICQRGTSLTIQCQVDSQVTMMFWYRQQPGQSLTLIATANQGSEATYESGFVIDKFPISRPNLTFSTLTVSNMSPEDSSIYLCSVWDRGNTEAFFGQGTRLTVV.

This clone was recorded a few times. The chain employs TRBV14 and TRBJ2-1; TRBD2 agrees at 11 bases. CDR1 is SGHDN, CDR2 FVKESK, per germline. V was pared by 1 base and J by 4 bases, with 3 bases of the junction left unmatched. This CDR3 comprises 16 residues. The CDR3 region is CASSQAGTSGYNEQFF. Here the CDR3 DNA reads TGTGCCAGCAGCCAAGCCGGGACTAGCGGATACAATGAGCAGTTCTTC.

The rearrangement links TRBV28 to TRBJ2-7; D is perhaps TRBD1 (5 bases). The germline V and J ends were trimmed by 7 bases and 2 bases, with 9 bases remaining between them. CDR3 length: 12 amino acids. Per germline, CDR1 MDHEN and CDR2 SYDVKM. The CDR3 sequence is CASIKGTYEQYF. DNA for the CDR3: TGTGCCAGCATCAAGGGGACCTACGAGCAGTACTTC.

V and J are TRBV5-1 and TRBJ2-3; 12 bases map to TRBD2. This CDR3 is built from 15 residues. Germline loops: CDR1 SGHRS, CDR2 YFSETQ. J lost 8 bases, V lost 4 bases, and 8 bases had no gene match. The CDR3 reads CASSPETSGGLTQYF. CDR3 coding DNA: TGCGCCAGCAGCCCCGAGACTAGCGGGGGCCTTACGCAGTATTTT.

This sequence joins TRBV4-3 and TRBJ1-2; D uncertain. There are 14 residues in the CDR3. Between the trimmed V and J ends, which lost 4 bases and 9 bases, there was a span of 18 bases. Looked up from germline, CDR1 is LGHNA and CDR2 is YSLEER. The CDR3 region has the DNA TGCGCCAGCAGCCCTACCGGACTGACTGAGCGCTACACCTTC. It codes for CASSPTGLTERYTF.

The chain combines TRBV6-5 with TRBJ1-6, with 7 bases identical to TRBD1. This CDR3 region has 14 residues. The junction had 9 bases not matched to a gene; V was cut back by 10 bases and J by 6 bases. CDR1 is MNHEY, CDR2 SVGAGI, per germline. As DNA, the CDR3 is TGTGCCACAAGGTCGAAGGGGGCTAATTCACCCCTCCACTTT. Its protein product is CATRSKGANSPLHF.

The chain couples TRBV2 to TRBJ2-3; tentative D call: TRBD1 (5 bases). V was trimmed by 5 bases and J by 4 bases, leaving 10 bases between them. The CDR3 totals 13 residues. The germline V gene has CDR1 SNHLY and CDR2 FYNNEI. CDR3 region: CASSPGNPDTQYF. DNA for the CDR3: TGTGCCAGCAGTCCAGGGAACCCAGATACGCAGTATTTT.

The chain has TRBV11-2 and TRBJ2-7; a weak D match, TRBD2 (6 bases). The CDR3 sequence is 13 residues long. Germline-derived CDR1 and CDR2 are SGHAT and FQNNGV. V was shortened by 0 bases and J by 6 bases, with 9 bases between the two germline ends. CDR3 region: CASSLEGLLEQYF. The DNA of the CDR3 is TGTGCCAGCAGCTTAGAGGGACTCCTCGAGCAGTACTTC.

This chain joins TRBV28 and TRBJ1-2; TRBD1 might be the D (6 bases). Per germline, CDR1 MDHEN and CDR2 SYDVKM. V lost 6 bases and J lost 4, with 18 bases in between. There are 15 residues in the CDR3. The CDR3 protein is CASSQPGGGGYGYTF. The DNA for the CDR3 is TGTGCCAGCAGCCAGCCAGGCGGGGGCGGCTATGGCTACACCTTC.

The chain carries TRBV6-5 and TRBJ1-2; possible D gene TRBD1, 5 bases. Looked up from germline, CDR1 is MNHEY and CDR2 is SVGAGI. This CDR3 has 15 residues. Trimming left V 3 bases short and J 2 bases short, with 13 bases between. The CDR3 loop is CASSYGHGVNYGYTF. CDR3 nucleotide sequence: TGTGCCAGCAGTTATGGACACGGAGTCAACTATGGCTACACCTTC.

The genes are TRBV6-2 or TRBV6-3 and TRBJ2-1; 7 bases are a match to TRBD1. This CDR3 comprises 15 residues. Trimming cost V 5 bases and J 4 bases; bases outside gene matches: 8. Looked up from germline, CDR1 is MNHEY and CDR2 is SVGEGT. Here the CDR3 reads CASSRQGHGYNEQFF. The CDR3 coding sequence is TGTGCCAGCAGTAGACAGGGACACGGGTACAATGAGCAGTTCTTC.

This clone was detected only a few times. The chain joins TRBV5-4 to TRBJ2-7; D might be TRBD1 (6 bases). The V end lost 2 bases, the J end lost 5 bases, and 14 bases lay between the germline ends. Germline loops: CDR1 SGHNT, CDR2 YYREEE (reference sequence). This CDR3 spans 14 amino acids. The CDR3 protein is CASSFTDSRHEQYF. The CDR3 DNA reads TGTGCCAGCAGCTTCACGGACAGCCGCCACGAGCAGTACTTC.

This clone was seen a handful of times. The CDR3 spells CASSLVTEGGYTF. CDR3 nucleotides: TGTGCCAGCAGCTTAGTAACAGAGGGTGGCTACACCTTC. The rearrangement uses TRBV7-2 and TRBJ1-2; no reliable D call. V was shortened by 1 base and J by 7 bases, with 10 bases between the two germline ends. This CDR3 contains 13 residues. Germline CDR1 and CDR2: SGHTA and FQGNSA. The whole variable domain, remainder taken from reference TRBV7-2 and TRBJ1-2, is GAGVSQSPSNKVTEKGKDVELRCDPISGHTALYWYRQSLGQGLEFLIYFQGNSAPDKSGLPSDRFSAERTGGSVSTLTIQRTQQEDSAVYLCASSLVTEGGYTFGSGTRLTVV.

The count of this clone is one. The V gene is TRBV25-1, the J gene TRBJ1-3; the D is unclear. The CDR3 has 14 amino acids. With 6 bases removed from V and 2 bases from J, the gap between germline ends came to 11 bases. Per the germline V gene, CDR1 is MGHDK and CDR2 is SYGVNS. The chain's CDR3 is CASRQVIAGNTIYF. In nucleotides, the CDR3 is TGTGCCAGCAGGCAGGTTATCGCTGGAAACACCATATATTTT.